A selection of T cell receptor beta chains follows, all from one sample in a study of vaccination and CD4 T cells after COVID-19. No antigen is known for these receptors. TCRdb recomputed calls from the PCR reads with MiXCR, one row per CDR3 protein. Of 20,000 or so distinct CDR3 sequences listed, roughly 71% were seen once; the top ten hold about 7.1%. The sample taken for sequencing was CD4+ T cells from blood, cultured in vitro. The source of these receptors is a human donor who had recovered from COVID-19. Each CDR3 is given with its conserved first and last residue. The order of the fields is J gene, V gene, CDR3 length, D gene, clone size, CDR3 DNA, CDR3 protein. D genes are given only for firm matches. Rows may omit the clone size; those that give it use once, few, many or a size class.

J: TRBJ2-2; V: TRBV18; length: 13; D: -; size: -; DNA: TGTGCCAGCTCACCACTCTCCTCCGGGGAGCTGTTTTTT; CDR3: CASSPLSSGELFF
J: TRBJ1-2; V: TRBV28; length: 11; D: -; size: -; DNA: TGTGCCAGCGAAGCGAACTATGGCTACACCTTC; CDR3: CASEANYGYTF
J: TRBJ2-7; V: TRBV27; length: 12; D: TRBD2; size: few; DNA: TGTGCCAGCGGACTAGTGGGCTACGAGCAGTACTTC; CDR3: CASGLVGYEQYF
J: TRBJ1-1; V: TRBV6-5; length: 13; D: -; size: few; DNA: TGTGCCAGCAGTTTCGAGGGGGGGTCTGAAGCTTTCTTT; CDR3: CASSFEGGSEAFF
J: TRBJ1-3; V: TRBV20-1; length: 15; D: -; size: large; DNA: TGCAGTGCTAGAGGTCCGGCTCAATCTGGAAACACCATATATTTT; CDR3: CSARGPAQSGNTIYF
J: TRBJ2-2; V: TRBV19; length: 17; D: TRBD1; size: -; DNA: TGTGCCAGTAGTGATAGGGGTGGGACAGGGAACACCGGGGAGCTGTTTTTT; CDR3: CASSDRGGTGNTGELFF
J: TRBJ2-1; V: TRBV2; length: 14; D: TRBD2; size: -; DNA: TGTGCCACCACCGGGACTAGCGCCTCCAATGAGCAGTTCTTC; CDR3: CATTGTSASNEQFF
J: TRBJ2-7; V: TRBV7-3; length: 14; D: TRBD2; size: -; DNA: TGTGCCAGCAGCTTATTTGGGACTAGCTACGAGCAGTACTTC; CDR3: CASSLFGTSYEQYF
J: TRBJ1-5; V: TRBV5-4; length: 14; D: -; size: -; DNA: TGTGCCAGCAGCTTAAAGGGAATGAATCAGCCCCAGCATTTT; CDR3: CASSLKGMNQPQHF
J: TRBJ1-1; V: TRBV6-1; length: 16; D: TRBD1; size: few; DNA: TGTGCCAGCAGGCAACAGGGGAGGGGGATGAACACTGAAGCTTTCTTT; CDR3: CASRQQGRGMNTEAFF
J: TRBJ1-1; V: TRBV19; length: 16; D: TRBD1; size: -; DNA: TGTGCCAGTAGCCCCCGAAGGGGGCCGGGGAACACTGAAGCTTTCTTT; CDR3: CASSPRRGPGNTEAFF
J: TRBJ1-5; V: TRBV28; length: 13; D: -; size: few; DNA: TGTGCCAGCAGGAGGGGGGGCAATCAGCCCCAGCATTTT; CDR3: CASRRGGNQPQHF
J: TRBJ2-7; V: TRBV12-3/TRBV12-4; length: 16; D: TRBD2; size: few; DNA: TGTGCCAGCAGTTTCTCCGCTAGCGGGAGCTCCTACGAGCAGTACTTC; CDR3: CASSFSASGSSYEQYF
J: TRBJ1-5; V: TRBV28; length: 16; D: TRBD1; size: few; DNA: TGTGCCAGCAGTCATCCCCCGAGACAGGGAAATCAGCCCCAGCATTTT; CDR3: CASSHPPRQGNQPQHF
J: TRBJ2-3; V: TRBV28; length: 14; D: -; size: -; DNA: TGTGCCAGCCCCCCCCCGGGCCTCACAGATACGCAGTATTTT; CDR3: CASPPPGLTDTQYF
J: TRBJ1-5; V: TRBV19; length: 17; D: -; size: -; DNA: TGTGCCAGTAGTATAGGAGGGGTCAGGGTTCGCAATCAGCCCCAGCATTTT; CDR3: CASSIGGVRVRNQPQHF
J: TRBJ1-4; V: TRBV28; length: 14; D: TRBD1; size: medium-sized; DNA: TGTGCCAGCAGCCCGGGACAGGCCTCTGAAAAACTGTTTTTT; CDR3: CASSPGQASEKLFF
J: TRBJ2-3; V: TRBV7-2; length: 13; D: -; size: once; DNA: TGCGCCAGCAGCATCCAGGGGACAGATACGCAGTATTTT; CDR3: CASSIQGTDTQYF
J: TRBJ2-3; V: TRBV2; length: 14; D: -; size: few; DNA: TGTGCCAGCATGAGGGGCGGAAGCACAGATACGCAGTATTTT; CDR3: CASMRGGSTDTQYF
J: TRBJ2-1; V: TRBV4-1; length: 15; D: TRBD2; size: -; DNA: TGCGCCAGCAGCCAGACTAGCGGGAACTTGGATGAGCAGTTCTTC; CDR3: CASSQTSGNLDEQFF
J: TRBJ2-7; V: TRBV2; length: 15; D: TRBD1; size: -; DNA: TGTGCCAGCAGCCCACAGGGGGCCGCTTCCTACGAGCAGTACTTC; CDR3: CASSPQGAASYEQYF
J: TRBJ1-5; V: TRBV15; length: 14; D: TRBD1; size: -; DNA: TGTGCCACCAGCAAGGGGACAGGGAATCAGCCCCAGCATTTT; CDR3: CATSKGTGNQPQHF
J: TRBJ2-4; V: TRBV20-1; length: 11; D: -; size: few; DNA: TGCAGTGCTAGAGAGGGACCGATCGAGTACTTC; CDR3: CSAREGPIEYF
J: TRBJ2-3; V: TRBV18; length: 13; D: -; size: -; DNA: TGTGCCAACTCACCAGAAAGCACAGATACGCAGTATTTT; CDR3: CANSPESTDTQYF
J: TRBJ2-1; V: TRBV20-1; length: 18; D: TRBD2; size: -; DNA: TGCAGTGCTAGGCGGCCTAGCGGGAGGGGAACGGGGGGCAATGAGCAGTTCTTC; CDR3: CSARRPSGRGTGGNEQFF
J: TRBJ1-4; V: TRBV7-9; length: 17; D: TRBD1; size: -; DNA: TGTGCCAGCAGCTTAGGGGACAGATCCTTATCCTCCGAAAAACTGTTTTTT; CDR3: CASSLGDRSLSSEKLFF
J: TRBJ2-5; V: TRBV6-1; length: 15; D: -; size: -; DNA: TGTGCCAGCAGTCCGCCGGGGCCAAGGGGAGAGACCCAGTACTTC; CDR3: CASSPPGPRGETQYF
J: TRBJ1-2; V: TRBV7-2; length: 13; D: -; size: -; DNA: TGTGCCAGCAGCTTACCCCCTAACTATGGCTACACCTTC; CDR3: CASSLPPNYGYTF
J: TRBJ1-2; V: TRBV2; length: 13; D: -; size: few; DNA: TGTGCCAGCAGTGGCAGGGTAGACTATGGCTACACCTTC; CDR3: CASSGRVDYGYTF
J: TRBJ1-2; V: TRBV20-1; length: 15; D: -; size: -; DNA: TGCAGTGCTAGCGGTTCCCCTTCGGGGCACTATGGCTACACCTTC; CDR3: CSASGSPSGHYGYTF
J: TRBJ2-5; V: TRBV20-1; length: 13; D: -; size: -; DNA: TGCAGTGCTGCCCGTGGGGCCCGGGGTGCCCAGTACTTC; CDR3: CSAARGARGAQYF
J: TRBJ2-2; V: TRBV10-3; length: 15; D: -; size: -; DNA: TGTGCCACCCAGGACAGAGTGGATGACACCGGGGAGCTGTTTTTT; CDR3: CATQDRVDDTGELFF
J: TRBJ2-5; V: TRBV7-9; length: 16; D: -; size: -; DNA: TGTGCCAGCAGCTTAGGATGGGCCAGGGATCAAGAGACCCAGTACTTC; CDR3: CASSLGWARDQETQYF
J: TRBJ2-7; V: TRBV27; length: 13; D: TRBD1; size: -; DNA: TGTGCCAGCGGCTTACAGGGGACCTACGAGCAGTACTTC; CDR3: CASGLQGTYEQYF
J: TRBJ1-3; V: TRBV7-8; length: 17; D: -; size: -; DNA: TGTGCCAGCAACGCCATGTTGGGGGCTGACTCTGGAAACACCATATATTTT; CDR3: CASNAMLGADSGNTIYF
J: TRBJ1-5; V: TRBV20-1; length: 19; D: -; size: few; DNA: TGCAGTGCTAGAGATCCTAATACCGCTAGCAGAGGGGGCAATCAGCCCCAGCATTTT; CDR3: CSARDPNTASRGGNQPQHF
J: TRBJ1-1; V: TRBV29-1; length: 13; D: TRBD1; size: -; DNA: TGCAGCGTTCCCCGGGACAGGCGAGCTGAAGCTTTCTTT; CDR3: CSVPRDRRAEAFF
J: TRBJ2-5; V: TRBV20-1; length: 13; D: -; size: few; DNA: TGCAGTGCGACCGGGAGTAACCAAGAGACCCAGTACTTC; CDR3: CSATGSNQETQYF
J: TRBJ2-1; V: TRBV21-1; length: 16; D: -; size: -; DNA: TGTGCCAGCAGCAAGACCGCGGGAGGGCCGTATGATGAGCAGTTCTTC; CDR3: CASSKTAGGPYDEQFF
J: TRBJ2-7; V: TRBV20-1; length: 15; D: TRBD1; size: -; DNA: TGCAGTGCCCGCCTTCCGGGACAGGCGGGCTACGAGCAGTACTTC; CDR3: CSARLPGQAGYEQYF
J: TRBJ2-6; V: TRBV20-1; length: 16; D: -; size: once; DNA: TGCAGTGCTAGGCTTGTTGGGCCCTCTGGGGCCAATGTCCTGACTTTC; CDR3: CSARLVGPSGANVLTF
J: TRBJ2-7; V: TRBV11-2; length: 13; D: -; size: -; DNA: TGTGCCAGCAGCTATAGCTATCTCTACGAGCAGTACTTC; CDR3: CASSYSYLYEQYF
J: TRBJ1-5; V: TRBV7-2; length: 15; D: -; size: few; DNA: TGTGCCAGCAGGTTGGGGACCGGGGGGAGTCAGCCCCAGCATTTT; CDR3: CASRLGTGGSQPQHF
J: TRBJ1-2; V: TRBV7-2; length: 14; D: -; size: few; DNA: TGTGCCAGCAGCTACGTCGGGGGGAGCAACGGCTACACCTTC; CDR3: CASSYVGGSNGYTF
J: TRBJ1-6; V: TRBV19; length: 15; D: -; size: once; DNA: TGTGCCAGTAGTATGACCCAGACCTCAGATTCACCCCTCCACTTT; CDR3: CASSMTQTSDSPLHF
J: TRBJ1-5; V: TRBV21-1; length: 20; D: -; size: -; DNA: TGTGCCAGCAGCAAAGCGCTTGTTCAGACAGGGGGATTGGGCAATCAGCCCCAGCATTTT; CDR3: CASSKALVQTGGLGNQPQHF
J: TRBJ1-2; V: TRBV6-5; length: 16; D: -; size: few; DNA: TGTGCCAGCAGTTACTCCCTAGACCGGTGGGGCTATGGCTACACCTTC; CDR3: CASSYSLDRWGYGYTF
J: TRBJ2-6; V: TRBV21-1; length: 17; D: -; size: once; DNA: TGTGCCAGCAGCAAAGGCCAAGACGGCTCTGGGGCCAACGTCCTGACTTTC; CDR3: CASSKGQDGSGANVLTF
J: TRBJ1-6; V: TRBV6-2/TRBV6-3; length: 15; D: -; size: -; DNA: TGTGCCAGCAGTTACAACCGGGACGACCATTCACCCCTCCACTTT; CDR3: CASSYNRDDHSPLHF
J: TRBJ1-2; V: TRBV24-1; length: 11; D: -; size: -; DNA: TGTGCCACCGGGTCAGACTATGGCTACACCTTC; CDR3: CATGSDYGYTF
J: TRBJ2-1; V: TRBV7-3; length: 17; D: -; size: -; DNA: TGTGCCAGCAGCTTAGCCCCTGGGACGTTACACTACAATGAGCAGTTCTTC; CDR3: CASSLAPGTLHYNEQFF
J: TRBJ1-5; V: TRBV30; length: 17; D: -; size: few; DNA: TGTGCCTGGAGTGTAAGACTTATGTCTGATAGCAATCAGCCCCAGCATTTT; CDR3: CAWSVRLMSDSNQPQHF
J: TRBJ2-6; V: TRBV14; length: 16; D: -; size: -; DNA: TGTGCCAGCAGCCAAGGCGGTTACTCTGGGGCCAACGTCCTGACTTTC; CDR3: CASSQGGYSGANVLTF
J: TRBJ1-2; V: TRBV7-9; length: 13; D: -; size: -; DNA: TGTGCCAGCAGCTTAGCCTACACCTATGGCTACACCTTC; CDR3: CASSLAYTYGYTF
J: TRBJ2-7; V: TRBV5-1; length: 16; D: TRBD2; size: -; DNA: TGCGCCAGCAGCTTGTCAGGACTAGCGTTGAGCTACGAGCAGTACTTC; CDR3: CASSLSGLALSYEQYF
J: TRBJ1-2; V: TRBV27; length: 15; D: TRBD1; size: few; DNA: TGTGCCAGCAGTCCCGGGGGGACAGGCAACTATGGCTACACCTTC; CDR3: CASSPGGTGNYGYTF